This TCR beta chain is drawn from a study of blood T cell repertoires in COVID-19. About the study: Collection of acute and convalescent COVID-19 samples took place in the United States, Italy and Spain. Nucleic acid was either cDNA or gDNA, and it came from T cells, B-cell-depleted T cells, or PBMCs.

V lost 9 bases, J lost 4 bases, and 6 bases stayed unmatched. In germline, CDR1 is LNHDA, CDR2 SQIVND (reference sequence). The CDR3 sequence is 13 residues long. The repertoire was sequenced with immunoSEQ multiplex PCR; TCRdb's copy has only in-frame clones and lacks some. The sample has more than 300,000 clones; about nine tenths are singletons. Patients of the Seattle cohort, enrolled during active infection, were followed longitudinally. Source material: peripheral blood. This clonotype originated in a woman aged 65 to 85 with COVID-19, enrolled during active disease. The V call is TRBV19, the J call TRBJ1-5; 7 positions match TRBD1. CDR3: CASSGRGNQPQHF. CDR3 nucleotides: TGTGCCAGCAGCGGCAGGGGGAATCAGCCCCAGCATTTT.